The rows below give T cell receptor beta chains drawn from one sample of a study of T cells in Graves' hyperthyroidism and ophthalmopathy. From the multiplex PCR reads, TCRdb called clonotypes with MiXCR, one entry per CDR3 protein. The sample shows approximately 610,000 distinct CDR3 sequences, about 14% of them seen only once. Sequencing was performed on blood. Every receptor here comes from a woman in her forties with Graves' ophthalmopathy. CDR3s include the opening cysteine and the closing phenylalanine or tryptophan. The order of the fields is J gene, clone size, D gene, V gene, CDR3 DNA, CDR3 protein. The D gene is left open where the match is weak. Rows give clone size only sometimes, using once, few, many, or a class for an expanded clone.

TRBJ1-1,few,TRBD1,TRBV7-7,TGTGCCAGCAGCTCCCCCAGGAACTCCGGGACAGGGGGCATTACAGGGAACACTGAAGCTTTCTTT,CASSSPRNSGTGGITGNTEAFF
TRBJ1-5,many,-,TRBV6-2/TRBV6-3,TGTGCCAGCAATTACTCACAGGGAAATCAGCCCCAGCATTTT,CASNYSQGNQPQHF
TRBJ1-6,many,-,TRBV20-1,TGCAGTGCTAGACACGGGGGGATAGGAAATTCACCCCTCCACTTT,CSARHGGIGNSPLHF
TRBJ2-7,many,TRBD2,TRBV2,TGTGCCACCCGGACTAGCGGCCACGAGCAGTACTTC,CATRTSGHEQYF
TRBJ1-2,-,-,TRBV6-2/TRBV6-3,TGTGCCAGCAGTTACGGCCTCAGGGGCTATGGCTACACCTTC,CASSYGLRGYGYTF
TRBJ1-2,few,-,TRBV7-2,TGTGCCAGCAGCCCGGGGGCGAGATATGGCTACACCTTC,CASSPGARYGYTF
TRBJ1-1,few,-,TRBV19,TGTGCCAGTAGTATAACCCCTGTTGGGGGCACTGAAGCTTTCTTT,CASSITPVGGTEAFF
TRBJ1-1,many,TRBD1,TRBV30,TGTGCCTGGAGTGTACAAGGGGGCGAGGGAGCTTTCTTT,CAWSVQGGEGAFF
TRBJ2-5,many,TRBD1,TRBV7-8,TGTGCCAGCAGCAACGATAGGACAGGGGCAGAGACCCAGTACTTC,CASSNDRTGAETQYF
TRBJ1-2,few,-,TRBV7-2,TGTGCCATCCGGAAAGACTATGGCTACACCTTC,CAIRKDYGYTF
TRBJ2-7,many,TRBD1,TRBV30,TGTGCCTGGAAGGGGACAGGGGGCTACGAGCAGTACTTC,CAWKGTGGYEQYF
TRBJ2-7,few,-,TRBV5-6,TGTGCCAGCAGCCACCCCCCCCTATCTCCGACGAGGGAGTTCTACGAGCAGTACTTC,CASSHPPLSPTREFYEQYF
TRBJ2-7,many,TRBD1,TRBV6-1,TGTGCCAGCAGTGAGGGACAGGGGGCGGGGGAGCAGTACTTC,CASSEGQGAGEQYF
TRBJ2-7,-,TRBD2,TRBV20-1,TGCAGTGCTAGAGATGCATTAGCGGGAGCCTACGAGCAGTACTTC,CSARDALAGAYEQYF
TRBJ2-5,few,-,TRBV20-1,TGCAGTGCTAGGGGGACCGAGGGGACCCGGTACTTC,CSARGTEGTRYF
TRBJ2-5,many,TRBD1,TRBV28,TGTGCCAGCAGTTCCGGGGCAGGGGGTCAAGAGACCCAGTACTTC,CASSSGAGGQETQYF
TRBJ2-5,many,-,TRBV6-5,TGTGCCAGCAGTTACTGGAAGGGGGAGGCCCAGTACTTC,CASSYWKGEAQYF
TRBJ1-3,many,-,TRBV6-1,TGTGCCAGCAGTGGAACAAGGGCTGGAAACACCATATATTTT,CASSGTRAGNTIYF
TRBJ2-5,-,-,TRBV2,TGTGCCAGCAGTGCGGGGCGGGACCCCAGGGAGACCCAGTACTTC,CASSAGRDPRETQYF
TRBJ1-1,-,-,TRBV15,TGTGCCACCAGCAGCTCCGACGGGAACACTGAAGCTTTCTTT,CATSSSDGNTEAFF
TRBJ1-2,many,TRBD1,TRBV7-2,TGTGCCAGCAGCTTAGAGGGGGCGGACTATGGCTACACCTTC,CASSLEGADYGYTF
TRBJ1-1,many,-,TRBV6-2/TRBV6-3,TGTGCCAGCAAACACAGGGAGAACACTGAAGCTTTCTTT,CASKHRENTEAFF
TRBJ2-7,many,-,TRBV19,TGTGCCAGTAGTATCTCAAGAACCTACGAGCAGTACTTC,CASSISRTYEQYF
TRBJ2-7,many,-,TRBV2,TGTGCCAGCATGCGGGACATGAGCTCCTACGAGCAGTACTTC,CASMRDMSSYEQYF
TRBJ2-7,many,-,TRBV24-1,TGTGCCACCAGTAAACAGAATACCTACGAGCAGTACTTC,CATSKQNTYEQYF
TRBJ2-2,few,-,TRBV5-6,TGTGCCAGCAGCTTGGATCCGGGGGCAATCGGGGAGCTGTTTTTT,CASSLDPGAIGELFF
TRBJ2-5,many,-,TRBV6-1,TGTGCCAGCAGGCCCGATTCATCCGGGACCCAGTACTTC,CASRPDSSGTQYF
TRBJ1-2,many,-,TRBV6-2/TRBV6-3,TGTGCCAGCAGTCTACAGAGGATATATGGAGGCTACACCTTC,CASSLQRIYGGYTF
TRBJ2-7,few,TRBD2,TRBV3-1,TGTGCCAGCAGCCTTGGGACTAGCGGGAGGTCCTACGAGCAGTACTTC,CASSLGTSGRSYEQYF
TRBJ2-7,-,-,TRBV4-2,TGTGCCAGCAGCCAGGGAGGCCAGGGCTCCTACGAGCAGTACTTC,CASSQGGQGSYEQYF
TRBJ2-5,many,-,TRBV13,TGTGCCAGCAGCTTAGTGATGGGGATAGGGATCCAAGAGACCCAGTACTTC,CASSLVMGIGIQETQYF
TRBJ1-5,many,-,TRBV6-5,TGTGCCAGCAGTTACTCGTTCGAGTCCTATCAGCCCCAGCATTTT,CASSYSFESYQPQHF
TRBJ2-7,many,TRBD2,TRBV9,TGTGCCAGCAGCGTAGATGTGGGAGGGACCGACGAGCAGTACTTC,CASSVDVGGTDEQYF
TRBJ1-5,-,-,TRBV20-1,TGCAGTGCTCGCAGGGCCCCGCGAAGCAATCAGCCCCAGCATTTT,CSARRAPRSNQPQHF
TRBJ2-7,many,TRBD1,TRBV11-2,TGTGCCAGCAGCAAACAGACAGGGAAGTACGAGCAGTACTTC,CASSKQTGKYEQYF
TRBJ1-1,many,-,TRBV20-1,TGCAGTGCCTATCTCGCCCCCGAGGCTTTCTTT,CSAYLAPEAFF
TRBJ2-5,many,TRBD2,TRBV20-1,TGCAGTCCGGGTCTAGCGGGACGAGAGACCCAGTACTTC,CSPGLAGRETQYF
TRBJ1-3,many,-,TRBV13,TGTGCCAGCAGCATAGACACAGGAGCTGGAAACACCATATATTTT,CASSIDTGAGNTIYF
TRBJ2-7,many,-,TRBV4-1,TGCGCCAGCAGCCAAGAGGGACTCTCCTACGAGCAGTACTTC,CASSQEGLSYEQYF
TRBJ2-7,many,-,TRBV6-2/TRBV6-3,TGTGCCAGCAGTTACGACAACTACGAGCAGTACTTC,CASSYDNYEQYF
TRBJ1-2,many,TRBD1,TRBV12-3/TRBV12-4,TGTGCCAGCAGTTTATTACAGGGGAACGGCTACACCTTC,CASSLLQGNGYTF
TRBJ2-5,few,-,TRBV7-3,TGTGCCAGCAGCCCGAACTACGGCGGTGGGACCCAGTACTTC,CASSPNYGGGTQYF
TRBJ1-1,many,TRBD1,TRBV20-1,TGCAGTGCCAACAGGGGACACGACCTAACTGAAGCTTTCTTT,CSANRGHDLTEAFF
TRBJ2-7,many,-,TRBV5-1,TGCGCCAGCAGCATGGGGGGACCTCCAGAAACGGAGCAGTACTTC,CASSMGGPPETEQYF
TRBJ2-5,-,-,TRBV12-3/TRBV12-4,TGTGCCAGCAGTCCCCACCCGACGGAAGAGACCCAATACTTC,CASSPHPTEETQYF
TRBJ1-2,few,-,TRBV14,TGTGCCAGCAGCTACACGGGCTATCGCTACACCTTC,CASSYTGYRYTF
TRBJ2-7,many,-,TRBV30,TGTGCCTGGAGTCCATGGGGCGGCGAGCAGTACTTC,CAWSPWGGEQYF
TRBJ2-7,many,-,TRBV5-6,TGTGCCAGCAGCTTGAAAGGCTTTAGTTCCGAGCAGTACTTC,CASSLKGFSSEQYF
TRBJ2-7,many,TRBD2,TRBV27,TGTGCCAGCAGCCCACCGGGACTAGCTAACGAGCAGTACTTC,CASSPPGLANEQYF
TRBJ1-5,many,TRBD1,TRBV7-2,TGTGCCAGCAGCCCCGGACAGGGGGCGCTTCAGCCCCAGCATTTT,CASSPGQGALQPQHF